This T cell receptor beta chain was identified during a study of blood T cells in healthy people across ages. As to this clonotype: The antigen remains undetermined.

Study conclusions and caveats: There were more naive CD4+ cells and higher diversity in long-lived donors than in aged donors.

Together with a sample-barcoded 5' primer, a J-beta primer mix was included in a second PCR lasting roughly 6 to 12 cycles. TCRdb ran MiXCR on the 5' RACE reads and lists one entry per CDR3 protein. The sample consists of about 640,000 distinct CDR3 sequences, around 54% of them appearing once. The CDR3 is 14 amino acids. V lost 5 bases, J lost 0 bases, and 11 bases lay in between. Looked up from germline, CDR1 is SGDLS and CDR2 is YYNGEE. The sample comprised blood. The sequence was obtained from a man aged 55 to 70 in good health. The chain recombines TRBV9 with TRBJ1-2; D call uncertain. CDR3 in DNA: TGTGCCAGCAGTCCCCGACGGACTAACTATGGCTACACCTTC. Residues: CASSPRRTNYGYTF.